This entry is about one T cell receptor beta chain. The data were taken from a study of blood T cell repertoires in COVID-19. TCRdb's copy holds only in-frame clones and misses some; the assay was immunoSEQ multiplex PCR. Found here are about 66,000 clones, roughly 78% of them singletons; the top ten hold around 9.7%. This receptor was identified in a human donor in a cohort sampled during active COVID-19. What was sequenced was peripheral blood.

The CDR3 nucleotides are TGTGCCAGCAGCTTAAGGGCTGGGACTAGCGGTGACAATGAGCAGTTCTTC. It encodes CASSLRAGTSGDNEQFF. This sequence joins TRBV7-3 and TRBJ2-1; 11 nucleotides agree with TRBD2. V trimming: 1 base; J trimming: 5 bases; junction bases outside the gene matches: 7. CDR3 length equals 17 residues. Germline loops: CDR1 SGHTA, CDR2 FQGTGA.